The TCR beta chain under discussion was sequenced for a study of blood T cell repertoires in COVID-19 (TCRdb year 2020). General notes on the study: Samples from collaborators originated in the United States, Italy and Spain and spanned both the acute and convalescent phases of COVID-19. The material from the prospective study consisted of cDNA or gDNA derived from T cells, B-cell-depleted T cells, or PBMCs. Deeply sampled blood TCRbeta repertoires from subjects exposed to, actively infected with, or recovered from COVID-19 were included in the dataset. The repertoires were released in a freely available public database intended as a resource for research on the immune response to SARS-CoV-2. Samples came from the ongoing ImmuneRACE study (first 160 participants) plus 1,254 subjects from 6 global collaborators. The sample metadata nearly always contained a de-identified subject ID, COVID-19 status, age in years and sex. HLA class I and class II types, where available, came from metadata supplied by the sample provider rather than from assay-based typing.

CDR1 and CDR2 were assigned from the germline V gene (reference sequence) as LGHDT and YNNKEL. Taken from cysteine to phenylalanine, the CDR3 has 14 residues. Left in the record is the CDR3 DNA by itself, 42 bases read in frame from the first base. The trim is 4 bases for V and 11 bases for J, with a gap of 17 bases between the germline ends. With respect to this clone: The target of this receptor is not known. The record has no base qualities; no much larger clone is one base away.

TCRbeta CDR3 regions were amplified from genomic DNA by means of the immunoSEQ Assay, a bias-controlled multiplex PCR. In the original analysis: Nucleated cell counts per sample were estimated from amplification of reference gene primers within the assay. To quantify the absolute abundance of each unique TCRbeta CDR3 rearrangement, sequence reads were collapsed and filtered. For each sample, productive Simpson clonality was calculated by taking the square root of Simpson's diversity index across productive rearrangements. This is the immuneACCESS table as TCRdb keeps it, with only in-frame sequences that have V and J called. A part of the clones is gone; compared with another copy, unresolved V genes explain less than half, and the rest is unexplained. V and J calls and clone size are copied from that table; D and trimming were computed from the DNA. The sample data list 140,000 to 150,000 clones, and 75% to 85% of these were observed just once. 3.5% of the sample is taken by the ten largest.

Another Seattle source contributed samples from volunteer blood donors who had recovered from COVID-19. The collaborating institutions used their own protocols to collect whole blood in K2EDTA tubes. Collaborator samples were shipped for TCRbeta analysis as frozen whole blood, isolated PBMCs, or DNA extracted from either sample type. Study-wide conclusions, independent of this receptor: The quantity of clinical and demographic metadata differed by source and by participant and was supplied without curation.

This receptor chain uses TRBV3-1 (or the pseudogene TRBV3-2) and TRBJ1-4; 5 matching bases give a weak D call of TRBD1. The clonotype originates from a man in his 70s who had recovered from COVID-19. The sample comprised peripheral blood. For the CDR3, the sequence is CASSPVQGTRKLFF. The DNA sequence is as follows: TGTGCCAGCAGCCCAGTTCAGGGAACCCGGAAACTGTTTTTT.